This is a list of T cell receptor beta chains from one sample in a study of CD8 T cells in Susac syndrome. TCRdb ran MiXCR on the immunoSEQ multiplex PCR reads and lists one entry per CDR3 protein. The repertoire holds some 170,000 distinct CDR3 sequences, roughly 94% seen once, with 0.095% to 0.1% in the top ten. The sequenced sample consisted of CD4+ T cells from PBMCs. All receptors derive from a human donor with Susac syndrome. CDR3s include the opening cysteine and the closing phenylalanine or tryptophan. The D gene is left open where the match is weak. Clone sizes are given selectively: once, few, many, or a class where the clone is expanded.

>TRBJ2-7|-|-|TRBV20-1
TGCAGTGCTACCGAGGTGCGGGCTAACTACGAGCAGTACTTC
CSATEVRANYEQYF
>TRBJ1-1|-|-|TRBV5-1
TGCGCCAGCAGCCCAGCGCTGTCTCCCCCCGAAGCTTTCTTT
CASSPALSPPEAFF
>TRBJ1-1|-|TRBD1|TRBV30
TGTGCCTGGACCTGGGACAGCATGGCCAACACTGAAGCTTTCTTT
CAWTWDSMANTEAFF
>TRBJ2-3|-|TRBD2|TRBV20-1
TGCAGTGCTAGAGATTTCGGGGGGAGCACAGATACGCAGTATTTT
CSARDFGGSTDTQYF
>TRBJ1-2|-|-|TRBV2
TGTGCCAGCAGTGAAGCGCCTGTTCCGGGCTACACCTTC
CASSEAPVPGYTF
>TRBJ1-5|-|-|TRBV7-9
TGTGCCAGCAGCATGGGGACGCTCGATGGTCAGCCCCAGCATTTT
CASSMGTLDGQPQHF
>TRBJ2-5|-|TRBD2|TRBV20-1
TGCAGTGCTAGATGGGACTATGGAGAGACCCAGTACTTC
CSARWDYGETQYF
>TRBJ1-5|-|-|TRBV10-3
TGTGCCATCAGTGACGGCAGGAGAGATTATAGCAATCAGCCCCAGCATTTT
CAISDGRRDYSNQPQHF
>TRBJ2-3|-|TRBD1|TRBV20-1
TGCAGTGTGGGACAGGCGATGGCAGATACGCAGTATTTT
CSVGQAMADTQYF
>TRBJ2-5|once|-|TRBV7-2
TGTGCCAGCACTTCACTACCCTCGGAGACCCAGTACTTC
CASTSLPSETQYF
>TRBJ2-5|-|-|TRBV6-5
TGTGCCAGCAGTTACTCGCCCGACAGGAGAGAGACCCAGTACTTC
CASSYSPDRRETQYF
>TRBJ1-5|-|TRBD1|TRBV6-5
TGTGCCAGCAGTATAGGACAGGGCGGGTTGCACCAGCATTTT
CASSIGQGGLHQHF
>TRBJ2-7|-|-|TRBV6-5
TGTGCCAGCAGTCGCCACATGAGCCTCTACGAGCAGTACTTC
CASSRHMSLYEQYF
>TRBJ2-1|-|-|TRBV20-1
TGCAGTGCTAGAAGGGGGGGGGCCAACAATGAGCAGTTCTTC
CSARRGGANNEQFF
>TRBJ1-5|once|-|TRBV3-1
TGTGCCAGCAGCCAAACTATGGGCAATCAGCCCCAGCATTTT
CASSQTMGNQPQHF
>TRBJ2-3|-|-|TRBV20-1
TGCAGTGCCCCTGGGGACAGCACAGATACGCAGTATTTT
CSAPGDSTDTQYF
>TRBJ1-5|-|-|TRBV18
TGTGCCAGCTCACCACCGAGTCTGGCAGGGGGCAATCAGCCCCAGCATTTT
CASSPPSLAGGNQPQHF
>TRBJ1-1|-|TRBD1|TRBV3-1
TGTGCCAGCAGCCAAGAGGGACAGGGGGCCTCTGAAGCTTTCTTT
CASSQEGQGASEAFF
>TRBJ2-7|-|-|TRBV27
TGTGCCAGCAGTCTATCGACAGAAAGCGACGAGCAGTACTTC
CASSLSTESDEQYF
>TRBJ1-2|once|-|TRBV23-1
TGCGCCAGCACACAAGGGAGGGGTCACTATGGCTACACCTTC
CASTQGRGHYGYTF
>TRBJ2-1|-|-|TRBV12-3/TRBV12-4
TGTGCCAGCGGAGTTATCTACAATGAGCAGTTCTTC
CASGVIYNEQFF
>TRBJ1-1|-|-|TRBV30
TGTGCCTGGAGTGGCGGAGCCAACACTGAAGCTTTCTTT
CAWSGGANTEAFF
>TRBJ2-1|-|-|TRBV4-2
TGTGCCAGCAGCCAAGATCCAGGGATTCGGTACAATGAGCAGTTCTTC
CASSQDPGIRYNEQFF
>TRBJ1-1|-|-|TRBV5-1
TGCGCCAGCAGCTGGGCCCGAATACAGGGCGAGAAGGGAGCTTTCTTT
CASSWARIQGEKGAFF
>TRBJ2-7|-|TRBD1|TRBV3-1
TGTGCCAGCAGCTCCTCGACAGGGGTAACCTACGAGCAGTACTTC
CASSSSTGVTYEQYF
>TRBJ2-2|few|-|TRBV6-2/TRBV6-3
TGTGCCAGCAGTGATAACGGGGAGCTGTTTTTT
CASSDNGELFF
>TRBJ2-5|-|-|TRBV5-4
TGTGCCAGCAGCGGGGGGTGGAGGGGACTCCAAGAGACCCAGTACTTC
CASSGGWRGLQETQYF
>TRBJ2-7|-|-|TRBV28
TGTGCCAGCAGTTTTATGAGGGACGAGCAGTACTTC
CASSFMRDEQYF
>TRBJ2-5|-|-|TRBV20-1
TGCAGTGCTAGAGATATTGCTCAGCGAAGAGAGACCCAGTACTTC
CSARDIAQRRETQYF
>TRBJ2-7|-|-|TRBV25-1
TGTGCCAGCAGTGGTCTGGGAAGCCCCTACGAGCAGTACTTC
CASSGLGSPYEQYF
>TRBJ1-5|-|TRBD1|TRBV12-3/TRBV12-4
TGTGCCAGCAGACTAGACAGGGATCAGCCCCAGCATTTT
CASRLDRDQPQHF
>TRBJ1-1|-|-|TRBV27
TGTGCCAGCAGTTTTGTGGCAGGGCACACTGAAGCTTTCTTT
CASSFVAGHTEAFF